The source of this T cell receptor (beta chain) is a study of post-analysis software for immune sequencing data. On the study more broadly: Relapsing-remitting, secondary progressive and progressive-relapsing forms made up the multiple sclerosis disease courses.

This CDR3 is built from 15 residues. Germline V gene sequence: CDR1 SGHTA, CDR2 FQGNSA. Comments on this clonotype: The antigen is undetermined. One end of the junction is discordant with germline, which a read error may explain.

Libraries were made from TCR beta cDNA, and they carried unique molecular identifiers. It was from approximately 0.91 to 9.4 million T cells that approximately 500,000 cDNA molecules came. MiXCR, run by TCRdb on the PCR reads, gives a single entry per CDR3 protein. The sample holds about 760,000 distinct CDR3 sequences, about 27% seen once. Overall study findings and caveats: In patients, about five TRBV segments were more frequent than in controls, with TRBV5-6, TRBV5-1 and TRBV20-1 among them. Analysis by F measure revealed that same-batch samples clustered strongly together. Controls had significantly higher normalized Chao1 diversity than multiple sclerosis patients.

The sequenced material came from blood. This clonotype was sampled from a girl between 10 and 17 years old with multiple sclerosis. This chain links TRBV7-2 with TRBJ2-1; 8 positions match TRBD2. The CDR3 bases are TGTGCCAGCAGCTTAGATACCGGGAGGGTAAATGAGCTGTTCTTC. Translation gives CASSLDTGRVNELFF.